The 17 T cell receptor beta chains below were found in one sample sequenced in a study of T cell responses to AZD1222 COVID-19 vaccine. Some clones are missing from TCRdb's copy, which holds only in-frame ones; the method was immunoSEQ multiplex PCR. The sample carries more than 95,000 clones, approximately 90% recorded once. The material sequenced was peripheral blood, taken 28 days after the second AZD1222 dose. The receptors stem from an adult who received the AZD1222 COVID-19 vaccine.

The chain combines TRBV28 with TRBJ2-3; D is unclear. The CDR3 length is 15 residues. The germline V and J ends were trimmed by 2 bases and 0 bases, with 9 bases remaining between them. CDR1 MDHEN and CDR2 SYDVKM come from the germline V gene. The CDR3 sequence is CASSLAVGSTDTQYF. The CDR3 bases are TGTGCCAGCAGTTTAGCGGTTGGTAGCACAGATACGCAGTATTTT.

The chain has TRBV27 and TRBJ1-2; D may be TRBD1 (5 bases). In germline, CDR1 is MNHEY, CDR2 SMNVEV (reference sequence). The CDR3 is 14 residues long. Trimming cost V 3 bases and J 1 base, with 9 bases left between them. CDR3 sequence (DNA): TGTGCCAGCAGTTTGTCGGGGGGTAACTATGGCTACACCTTC. Protein sequence: CASSLSGGNYGYTF.

This clone was recorded only once. V gene TRBV29-1 combines with J gene TRBJ2-5, with 7 bases lining up with TRBD1. Germline V gives CDR1 SQVTM, CDR2 ANQGSEA. The CDR3 is made up of 13 amino acids. J was trimmed by 2 bases and V by 8 bases; bases with no gene match: 8. CDR3 nucleotides: TGCAGCAGCGAAGGGACAGCACAAGAGACCCAGTACTTC. Residues: CSSEGTAQETQYF. Drawing the rest from reference TRBV29-1 and TRBJ2-5, the complete variable domain is SAVISQKPSRDICQRGTSLTIQCQVDSQVTMMFWYRQQPGQSLTLIATANQGSEATYESGFVIDKFPISRPNLTFSTLTVSNMSPEDSSIYLCSSEGTAQETQYFGPGTRLLVL.

V is TRBV28 and J is TRBJ1-1; D is uncertain. This CDR3 contains 13 residues. Trimming cost V 5 bases and J 5 bases, with 12 bases left between them. Germline CDR1 reads MDHEN; CDR2 reads SYDVKM. CDR3 residues: CASSPRTGTEAFF. The CDR3 DNA reads as TGTGCCAGCAGTCCTAGGACGGGAACTGAAGCTTTCTTT.

This clone was seen only once. V gene TRBV4-2 combines with J gene TRBJ2-7, with TRBD2 matching over 9 bases. Per germline, CDR1 LGHNA and CDR2 YNFKEQ. CDR3 size: 15 residues. With 1 base clipped from V and 0 bases from J, the junction kept 1 base outside the gene matches. In nucleotides, the CDR3 is TGTGCCAGCAGCCAAGTTAGCGGGAGCTCCTACGAGCAGTACTTC. This encodes CASSQVSGSSYEQYF.

Of note for this clone: The identical CDR3 is also encoded by other nucleotide sequences in the sample. DNA for the CDR3: TGCGCCAGCAGCTTGTCACCCCAAGAGACCCAGTACTTC. Encoded protein: CASSLSPQETQYF. The rearrangement links TRBV5-1 to TRBJ2-5; D not resolved. This CDR3 spans 13 amino acids. V dropped 1 base and J dropped 1 base, with 5 bases sitting between them. The germline V gene encodes CDR1 SGHRS and CDR2 YFSETQ. The full variable domain, in which reference TRBV5-1 and TRBJ2-5 provide the parts outside the CDR3, is KAGVTQTPRYLIKTRGQQVTLSCSPISGHRSVSWYQQTPGQGLQFLFEYFSETQRNKGNFPGRFSGRQFSNSRSEMNVSTLELGDSALYLCASSLSPQETQYFGPGTRLLVL.

Only one count was recorded for this clone. The CDR3: CASSSPGTSDPYEQYF. CDR3 nucleotide sequence: TGTGCCAGCAGTTCACCCGGGACTAGCGATCCCTACGAGCAGTACTTC. The chain combines TRBV27 with TRBJ2-7; 10 positions agree with TRBD2. The germline gives CDR1 MNHEY, CDR2 SMNVEV (reference sequence). The CDR3 covers 16 residues. V trimming: 4 bases; J trimming: 2 bases; junction bases outside the gene matches: 8.

The chain carries TRBV28 and TRBJ2-7; 12 positions agree with TRBD2. V gave up 1 base and J gave up 4 bases; unmatched junction bases: 5. The CDR3 totals 16 residues. CDR1 MDHEN and CDR2 SYDVKM come from the germline V gene. The CDR3 nucleotides read TGTGCCAGCAGTTTATACCGGACTAGCGGGACTTACGAGCAGTACTTC. As protein: CASSLYRTSGTYEQYF.

V and J are TRBV7-9 and TRBJ2-5, with D perhaps matching TRBD1 or TRBD2 (5 bases each). The V end lost 1 base, the J end lost 7 bases, and 10 bases lay between the germline ends. Germline-derived CDR1 and CDR2 are SEHNR and FQNEAQ (reference sequence). This CDR3 spans 13 amino acids. The CDR3 bases are TGTGCCAGCAGCTTAGTTATTGGGGGGACCCAGTACTTC. The encoded protein is CASSLVIGGTQYF. Full variable domain (missing parts from reference TRBV7-9 and TRBJ2-5): DTGVSQNPRHKITKRGQNVTFRCDPISEHNRLYWYRQTLGQGPEFLTYFQNEAQLEKSRLLSDRFSAERPKGSFSTLEIQRTEQGDSAMYLCASSLVIGGTQYFGPGTRLLVL.

The CDR3 sequence: CSVPKANTGELFF. The CDR3 nucleotides read TGCAGCGTACCAAAAGCGAACACCGGGGAGCTGTTTTTT. This sequence joins TRBV29-1 and TRBJ2-2; D unclear. The CDR3 loop spans 13 amino acids. V dropped 6 bases and J dropped 0 bases, with 8 bases sitting between them. Per germline, CDR1 SQVTM and CDR2 ANQGSEA.

The chain has TRBV2 and TRBJ2-5, with 12 nucleotides matching TRBD1. CDR3 size: 17 residues. Trimming at V came to 0 bases and at J to 7 bases, leaving 9 bases not matched to a gene. From germline, CDR1 is SNHLY and CDR2 FYNNEI. CDR3 bases: TGTGCCAGCAGTGAAGCGACAGGGACAGGGGGCCGAGTGACCCAGTACTTC. It translates to CASSEATGTGGRVTQYF.

This chain connects TRBV6-2 or TRBV6-3 to TRBJ2-2; no clear D gene. Germline CDR1 is MNHEY and CDR2 is SVGEGT. This CDR3 region has 13 residues. With 4 bases removed from V and 6 bases from J, the gap between germline ends came to 9 bases. This chain's CDR3 is CASSSTPPGELFF. In DNA, the CDR3 is TGTGCCAGCAGTTCGACTCCTCCCGGGGAGCTGTTTTTT.

The chain carries TRBV6-5 and TRBJ2-3; TRBD1 aligns across 9 bases. The CDR3 runs 15 residues. Germline trimming cut 7 bases from V and 6 bases from J; bases unmatched to any gene: 11. Germline loops: CDR1 MNHEY, CDR2 SVGAGI. In DNA form, the CDR3 reads TGTGCCAGCAAAAGCACAGGGGGCGCAGGGGATACGCAGTATTTT. Translating gives CASKSTGGAGDTQYF.

The chain employs TRBV9 and TRBJ1-6; D gene uncertain. The CDR3 totals 15 residues. Germline CDR1 reads SGDLS; CDR2 reads YYNGEE. Trimming took off 3 bases at V and 0 bases at J, with 7 bases between the two ends. The chain's CDR3 is CASSALSSYNSPLHF. The CDR3 nucleotides are TGTGCCAGCAGCGCCCTGAGCTCCTATAATTCACCCCTCCACTTT.

The J gene is TRBJ2-7, the V gene TRBV11-2, with no clear D. Trimming cost V 3 bases and J 1 base, with 7 bases left between them. The CDR3 spans 13 residues. Germline loops: CDR1 SGHAT, CDR2 FQNNGV. CDR3 sequence: CASSFGHSYEQYF. CDR3 nucleotide sequence: TGTGCCAGCAGCTTCGGGCATTCCTACGAGCAGTACTTC.

CDR3 sequence: CASSDDRGELFF. The CDR3 nucleotides are TGTGCCAGCAGTGATGACAGAGGGGAGCTGTTTTTT. The chain couples TRBV2 to TRBJ2-2; D possibly corresponds to TRBD1 (5 bases). Germline V gives CDR1 SNHLY, CDR2 FYNNEI. The V gene lost 3 bases and the J gene lost 8 bases, with 7 bases spanning the gap. CDR3 length: 12 residues.

About this clone: The sample contains more than one DNA sequence encoding this CDR3. The chain employs TRBV5-6 and TRBJ2-7; 10 bases line up with TRBD2. The CDR3 runs 15 residues. Trimming at V came to 2 bases and at J to 4 bases, leaving 6 bases not matched to a gene. Per germline, CDR1 SGHDT and CDR2 YYEEEE. CDR3 bases: TGTGCCAGCAGCTTACTAGCGGGGCATTCTTACGAGCAGTACTTC. Protein: CASSLLAGHSYEQYF.